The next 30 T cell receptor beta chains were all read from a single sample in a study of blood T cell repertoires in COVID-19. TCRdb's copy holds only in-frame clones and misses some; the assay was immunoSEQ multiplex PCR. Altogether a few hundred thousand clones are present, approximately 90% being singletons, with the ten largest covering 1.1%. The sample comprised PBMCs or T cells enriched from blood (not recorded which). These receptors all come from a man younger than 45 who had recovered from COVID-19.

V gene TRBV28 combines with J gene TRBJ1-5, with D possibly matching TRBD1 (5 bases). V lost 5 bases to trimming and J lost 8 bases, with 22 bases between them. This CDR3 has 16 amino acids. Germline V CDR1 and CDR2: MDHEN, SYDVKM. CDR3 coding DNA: TGTGCCAGCAGTACCGCCGGGACTTACATCATCGAGCCCCAGCATTTT. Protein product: CASSTAGTYIIEPQHF.

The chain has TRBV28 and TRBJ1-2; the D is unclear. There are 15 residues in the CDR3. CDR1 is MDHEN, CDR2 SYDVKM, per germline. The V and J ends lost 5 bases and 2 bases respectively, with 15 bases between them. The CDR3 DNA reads TGTGCCAGCAGTGACCCTCGGGTAGGAAACTATGGCTACACCTTC. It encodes CASSDPRVGNYGYTF.

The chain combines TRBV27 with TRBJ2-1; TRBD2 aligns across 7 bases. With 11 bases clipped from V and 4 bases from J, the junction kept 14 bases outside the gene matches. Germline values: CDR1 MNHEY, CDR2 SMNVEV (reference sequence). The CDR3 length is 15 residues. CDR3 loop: CASTPSGGGYNEQFF. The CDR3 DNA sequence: TGTGCCTCCACCCCCTCGGGCGGGGGATACAATGAGCAGTTCTTC.

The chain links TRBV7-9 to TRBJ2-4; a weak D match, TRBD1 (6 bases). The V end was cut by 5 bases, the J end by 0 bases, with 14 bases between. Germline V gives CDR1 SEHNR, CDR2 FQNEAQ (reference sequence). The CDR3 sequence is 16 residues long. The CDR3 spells CASSQKGDRAKNIQYF. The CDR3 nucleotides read TGTGCCAGCAGCCAAAAGGGGGATAGAGCCAAAAACATTCAGTACTTC.

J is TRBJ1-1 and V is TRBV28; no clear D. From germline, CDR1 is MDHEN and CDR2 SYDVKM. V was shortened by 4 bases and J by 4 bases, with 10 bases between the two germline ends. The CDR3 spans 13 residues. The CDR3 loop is CASSYVARTEAFF. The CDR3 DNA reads TGTGCCAGCAGTTATGTGGCACGCACTGAAGCTTTCTTT.

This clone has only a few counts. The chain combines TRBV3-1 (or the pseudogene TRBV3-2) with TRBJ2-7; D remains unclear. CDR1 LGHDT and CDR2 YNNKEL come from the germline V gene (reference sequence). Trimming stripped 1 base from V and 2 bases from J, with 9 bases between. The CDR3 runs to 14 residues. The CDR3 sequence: CASSQVTDAYEQYF. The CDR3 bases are TGTGCCAGCAGCCAAGTCACAGACGCCTACGAGCAGTACTTC.

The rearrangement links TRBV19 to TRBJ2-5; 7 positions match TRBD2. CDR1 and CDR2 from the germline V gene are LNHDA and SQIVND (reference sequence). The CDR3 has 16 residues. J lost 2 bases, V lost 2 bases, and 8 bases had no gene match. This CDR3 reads CASSIYPGRWQETQYF. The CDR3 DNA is TGTGCCAGTAGTATATACCCCGGGAGGTGGCAAGAGACCCAGTACTTC.

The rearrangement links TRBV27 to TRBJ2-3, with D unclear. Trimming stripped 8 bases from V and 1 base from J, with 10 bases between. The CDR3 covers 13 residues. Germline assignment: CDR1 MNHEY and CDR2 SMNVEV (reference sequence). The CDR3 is CASRILGTDTQYF. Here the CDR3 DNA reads TGTGCCAGCCGCATTCTAGGCACAGATACGCAGTATTTT.

CDR3: CASRRLAPPPRDEQFF. Here the CDR3 DNA reads TGTGCAAGTCGGCGACTAGCACCACCCCCGAGGGATGAGCAGTTCTTC. The chain employs TRBV12-2 and TRBJ2-1; no DNA check was done on the table's D call, TRBD2. TRBV12-2 is reported as a pseudogene. The CDR3 totals 16 residues.

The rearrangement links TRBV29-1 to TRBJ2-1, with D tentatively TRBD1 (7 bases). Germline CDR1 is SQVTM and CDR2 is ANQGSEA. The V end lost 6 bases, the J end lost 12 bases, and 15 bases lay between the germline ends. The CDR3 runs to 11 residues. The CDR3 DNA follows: TGCAGCGTCAACAGGGGAGGTGGGCAGTTCTTC. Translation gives CSVNRGGGQFF.

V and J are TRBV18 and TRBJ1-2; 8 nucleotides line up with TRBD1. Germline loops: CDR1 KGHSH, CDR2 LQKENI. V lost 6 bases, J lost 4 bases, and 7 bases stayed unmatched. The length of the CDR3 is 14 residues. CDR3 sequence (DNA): TGTGCCAGCTCCTCCGGAACAGGGGGCTATGGCTACACCTTC. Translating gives CASSSGTGGYGYTF. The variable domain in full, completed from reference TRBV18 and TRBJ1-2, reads NAGVMQNPRHLVRRRGQEARLRCSPMKGHSHVYWYRQLPEEGLKFMVYLQKENIIDESGMPKERFSAEFPKEGPSILRIQQVVRGDSAAYFCASSSGTGGYGYTFGSGTRLTVV.

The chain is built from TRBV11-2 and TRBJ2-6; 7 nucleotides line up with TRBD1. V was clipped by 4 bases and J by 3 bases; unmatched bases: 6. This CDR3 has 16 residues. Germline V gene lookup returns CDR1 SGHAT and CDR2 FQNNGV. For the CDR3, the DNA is TGTGCCAGCAGCTCAATCAGGGGGAGTGGGGCCAACGTCCTGACTTTC. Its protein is CASSSIRGSGANVLTF.

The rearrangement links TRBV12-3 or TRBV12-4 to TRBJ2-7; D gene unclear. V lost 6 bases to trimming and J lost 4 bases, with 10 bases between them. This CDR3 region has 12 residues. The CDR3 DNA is TGTGCCAGCAGGCGGTACGATTACGAGCAGTACTTC. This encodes CASRRYDYEQYF.

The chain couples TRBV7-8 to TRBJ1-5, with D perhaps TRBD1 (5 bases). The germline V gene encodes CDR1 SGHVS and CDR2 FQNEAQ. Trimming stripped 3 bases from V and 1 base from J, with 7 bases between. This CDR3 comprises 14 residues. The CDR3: CASSLKGSNQPQHF. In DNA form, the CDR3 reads TGTGCCAGCAGCTTGAAGGGGAGCAATCAGCCCCAGCATTTT.

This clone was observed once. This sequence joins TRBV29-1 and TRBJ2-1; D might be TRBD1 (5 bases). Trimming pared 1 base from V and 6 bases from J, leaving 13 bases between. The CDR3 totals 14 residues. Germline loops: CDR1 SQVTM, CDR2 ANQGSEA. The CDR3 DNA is TGCAGCGTTGAAGGAGGACAAGAGGTCAATGAGCAGTTCTTC. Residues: CSVEGGQEVNEQFF.

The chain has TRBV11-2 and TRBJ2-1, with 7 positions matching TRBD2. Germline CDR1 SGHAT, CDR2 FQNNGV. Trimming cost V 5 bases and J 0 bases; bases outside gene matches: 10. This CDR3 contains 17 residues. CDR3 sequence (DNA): TGTGCCAGCAGCCCAGGGAGGGGAACTGACTCCTACAATGAGCAGTTCTTC. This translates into CASSPGRGTDSYNEQFF. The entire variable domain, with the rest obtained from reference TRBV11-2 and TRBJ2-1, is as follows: EAGVAQSPRYKIIEKRQSVAFWCNPISGHATLYWYQQILGQGPKLLIQFQNNGVVDDSQLPKDRFSAERLKGVDSTLKIQPAKLEDSAVYLCASSPGRGTDSYNEQFFGPGTRLTVL.

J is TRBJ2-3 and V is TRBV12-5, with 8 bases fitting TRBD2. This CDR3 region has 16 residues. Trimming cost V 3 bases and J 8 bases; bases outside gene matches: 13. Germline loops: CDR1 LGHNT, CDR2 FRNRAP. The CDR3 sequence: CASGFFGLSGMVTQYF. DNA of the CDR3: TGTGCTAGTGGTTTCTTCGGTCTTAGCGGGATGGTTACGCAGTATTTT.

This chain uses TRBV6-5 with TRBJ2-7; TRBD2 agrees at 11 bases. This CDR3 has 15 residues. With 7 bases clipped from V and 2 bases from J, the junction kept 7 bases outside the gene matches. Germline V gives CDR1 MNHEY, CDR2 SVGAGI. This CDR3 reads CASNSTSGMAYEQYF. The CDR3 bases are TGTGCCAGCAACTCGACTAGCGGGATGGCCTACGAGCAGTACTTC.

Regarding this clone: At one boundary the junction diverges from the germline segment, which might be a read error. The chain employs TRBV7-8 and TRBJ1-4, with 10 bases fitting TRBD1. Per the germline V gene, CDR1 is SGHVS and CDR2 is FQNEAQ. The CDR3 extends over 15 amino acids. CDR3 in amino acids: CASSLRDRGSEKLFF. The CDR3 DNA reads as TGTGCCAGTAGCTTGAGGGACAGGGGTTCGGAAAAACTGTTTTTT.

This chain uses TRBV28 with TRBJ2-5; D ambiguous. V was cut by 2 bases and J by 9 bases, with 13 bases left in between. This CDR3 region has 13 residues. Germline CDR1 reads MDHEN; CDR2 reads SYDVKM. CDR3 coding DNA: TGTGCCAGCAGTTTAAAGTCCCCGAACTCCCAGTACTTC. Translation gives CASSLKSPNSQYF.

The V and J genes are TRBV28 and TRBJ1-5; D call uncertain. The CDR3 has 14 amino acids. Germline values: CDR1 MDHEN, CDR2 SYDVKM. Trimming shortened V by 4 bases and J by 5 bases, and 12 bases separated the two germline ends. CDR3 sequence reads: CASSSSRLYQPQHF. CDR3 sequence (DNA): TGTGCCAGCAGTTCTAGTAGACTCTATCAGCCCCAGCATTTT.

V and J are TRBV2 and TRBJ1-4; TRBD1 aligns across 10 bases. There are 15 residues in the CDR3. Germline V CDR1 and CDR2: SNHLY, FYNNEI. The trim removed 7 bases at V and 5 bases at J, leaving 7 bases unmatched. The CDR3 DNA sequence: TGTGCCAGCACGGGACAGGGGCTAGAGAATGAAAAACTGTTTTTT. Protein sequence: CASTGQGLENEKLFF. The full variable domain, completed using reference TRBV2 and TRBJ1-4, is EPEVTQTPSHQVTQMGQEVILRCVPISNHLYFYWYRQILGQKVEFLVSFYNNEISEKSEIFDDQFSVERPDGSNFTLKIRSTKLEDSAMYFCASTGQGLENEKLFFGSGTQLSVL.

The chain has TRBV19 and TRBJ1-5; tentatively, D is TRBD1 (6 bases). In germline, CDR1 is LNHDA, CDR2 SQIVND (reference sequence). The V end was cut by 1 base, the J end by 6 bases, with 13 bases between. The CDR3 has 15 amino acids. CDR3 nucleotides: TGTGCCAGTAGTATAGCTCTGGGGGCTGGTCAGCCCCAGCATTTT. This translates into CASSIALGAGQPQHF.

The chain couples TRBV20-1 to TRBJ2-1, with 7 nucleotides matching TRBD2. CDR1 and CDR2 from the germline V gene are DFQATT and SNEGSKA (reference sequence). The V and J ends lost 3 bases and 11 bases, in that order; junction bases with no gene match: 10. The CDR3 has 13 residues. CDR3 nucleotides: TGCAGTGCTAGTGCTGGGGGGGGAGAAAAGCAGTTCTTC. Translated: CSASAGGGEKQFF.

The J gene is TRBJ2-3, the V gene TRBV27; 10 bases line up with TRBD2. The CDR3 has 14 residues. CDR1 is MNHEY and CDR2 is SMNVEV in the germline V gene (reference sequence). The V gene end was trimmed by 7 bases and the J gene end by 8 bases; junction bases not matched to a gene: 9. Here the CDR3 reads CASTELAGWRTQYF. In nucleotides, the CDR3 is TGTGCCAGCACCGAACTAGCGGGATGGCGTACGCAGTATTTT.

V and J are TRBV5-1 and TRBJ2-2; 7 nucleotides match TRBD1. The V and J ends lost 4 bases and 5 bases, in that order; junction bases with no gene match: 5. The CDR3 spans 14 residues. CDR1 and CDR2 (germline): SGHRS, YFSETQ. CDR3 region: CASSRGQGTGELFF. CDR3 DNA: TGCGCCAGCAGCAGGGGGCAGGGGACCGGGGAGCTGTTTTTT.

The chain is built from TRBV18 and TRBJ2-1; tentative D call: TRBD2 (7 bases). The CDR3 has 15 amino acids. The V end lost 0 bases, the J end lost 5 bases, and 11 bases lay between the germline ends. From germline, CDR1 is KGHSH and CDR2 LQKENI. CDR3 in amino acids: CASSPPGRGNNEQFF. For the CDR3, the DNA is TGTGCCAGCTCACCACCAGGGAGGGGGAACAATGAGCAGTTCTTC.

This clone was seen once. CDR3 region: CASSLPRQGVYEQYF. CDR3 DNA sequence: TGTGCCAGCAGTTTACCACGACAGGGAGTCTACGAGCAGTACTTC. The V gene is TRBV28, the J gene TRBJ2-7; 7 bases match TRBD1. Germline CDR1 is MDHEN and CDR2 is SYDVKM. CDR3 length: 15 amino acids. J gave up 3 bases and V 2 bases, and 7 bases lay outside the gene matches.

CDR3 sequence reads: CASSMEGPYNEQFF. The CDR3 DNA is TGTGCCAGTAGTATGGAGGGACCTTACAATGAGCAGTTCTTC. The chain links TRBV19 to TRBJ2-1, with D possibly TRBD2 on 6 matching bases. V lost 3 bases and J lost 4, with 10 bases in between. Germline assignment: CDR1 LNHDA and CDR2 SQIVND (reference sequence). The CDR3 runs to 14 residues. The variable domain in full, with the rest retrieved from reference TRBV19 and TRBJ2-1, is DGGITQSPKYLFRKEGQNVTLSCEQNLNHDAMYWYRQDPGQGLRLIYYSQIVNDFQKGDIAEGYSVSREKKESFPLTVTSAQKNPTAFYLCASSMEGPYNEQFFGPGTRLTVL.

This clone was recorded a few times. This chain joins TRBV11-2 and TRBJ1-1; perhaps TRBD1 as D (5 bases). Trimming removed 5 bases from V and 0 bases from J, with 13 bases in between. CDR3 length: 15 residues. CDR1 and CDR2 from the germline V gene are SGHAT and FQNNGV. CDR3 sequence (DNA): TGTGCCAGCAGCCTAGGGGCACGGATGAACACTGAAGCTTTCTTT. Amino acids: CASSLGARMNTEAFF.